A selection of T cell receptor beta chains follows, all from one sample in a study of shared clonotypes between healthy human individuals. TCRdb's table, derived via immunoSEQ multiplex PCR, lists solely in-frame clones and lacks some. The data show approximately 320,000 clones, roughly 87% seen once. Sequencing was performed on memory CD8+ T cells sorted from blood. The receptors shown here come from a man aged 18 to 30 in good health. Each CDR3 is given without its conserved first and last residue. Clone size is stated in some rows and not others, as once, few, many or a class when expanded.

CDR3 protein: ASSLASGYEQY
clone size: once
J gene: TRBJ2-7
V gene: TRBV5-6

CDR3 protein: ASSFWDHQETQY
clone size: few
J gene: TRBJ2-5
V gene: TRBV5-1

CDR3 protein: ASLNPRGRLAGYNEQF
clone size: .
J gene: TRBJ2-1
V gene: TRBV2

CDR3 protein: ASSLADRQDEQF
clone size: .
J gene: TRBJ2-1
V gene: TRBV5-4

CDR3 protein: ASRRAHEQY
clone size: .
J gene: TRBJ2-7
V gene: TRBV4-1

CDR3 protein: ASGLVPLRPQH
clone size: .
J gene: TRBJ1-5
V gene: TRBV12-5

CDR3 protein: ASSLHRVQGDNEQF
clone size: few
J gene: TRBJ2-1
V gene: TRBV7-9

CDR3 protein: ASSAPGLADYRDTGELF
clone size: .
J gene: TRBJ2-2
V gene: TRBV13

CDR3 protein: ASSQLGQGQQY
clone size: once
J gene: TRBJ2-3
V gene: TRBV14

CDR3 protein: ASSQDPAGGGGEQY
clone size: .
J gene: TRBJ2-7
V gene: TRBV4-3

CDR3 protein: ASSLSGGTDTQY
clone size: .
J gene: TRBJ2-3
V gene: TRBV27

CDR3 protein: ASRPQVSNYGYT
clone size: once
J gene: TRBJ1-2
V gene: TRBV7-8

CDR3 protein: ASSIGTAPQETQY
clone size: .
J gene: TRBJ2-5
V gene: TRBV7-2

CDR3 protein: ASSLVGGVSLETQY
clone size: .
J gene: TRBJ2-5
V gene: TRBV7-9

CDR3 protein: ASSLPGFHYGYT
clone size: .
J gene: TRBJ1-2
V gene: TRBV6-6

CDR3 protein: ASSDRGGNEQY
clone size: .
J gene: TRBJ2-7
V gene: TRBV6-6

CDR3 protein: ASRDGSTDTQY
clone size: .
J gene: TRBJ2-3
V gene: TRBV6-1

CDR3 protein: ASSLRTDEQY
clone size: .
J gene: TRBJ2-7
V gene: TRBV7-9

CDR3 protein: ASSRGQSGYEQY
clone size: .
J gene: TRBJ2-7
V gene: TRBV5-6

CDR3 protein: ASSWTGDVTYEQY
clone size: .
J gene: TRBJ2-7
V gene: TRBV7-8

CDR3 protein: ASTLPWPTSYEQY
clone size: .
J gene: TRBJ2-7
V gene: TRBV6-1

CDR3 protein: ASSQVPFAYEQY
clone size: few
J gene: TRBJ2-7
V gene: TRBV4-3

CDR3 protein: ASSPPGEGARYIQY
clone size: once
J gene: TRBJ2-4
V gene: TRBV9

CDR3 protein: ASRPGRLSGLAGVVSEQY
clone size: .
J gene: TRBJ2-7
V gene: TRBV12-2

CDR3 protein: ASSFTGPGAASSLH
clone size: .
J gene: TRBJ1-6
V gene: TRBV27

CDR3 protein: ASSQDIGGTYEQY
clone size: once
J gene: TRBJ2-7
V gene: TRBV4-3

CDR3 protein: ASSPSLGLNTEAF
clone size: .
J gene: TRBJ1-1
V gene: TRBV27

CDR3 protein: ASSIDGRPGELF
clone size: .
J gene: TRBJ2-2
V gene: TRBV19

CDR3 protein: ASSPYARGTNSPLH
clone size: once
J gene: TRBJ1-6
V gene: TRBV27

CDR3 protein: ASSQQGSGTEAF
clone size: .
J gene: TRBJ1-1
V gene: TRBV5-4

CDR3 protein: ASSLARIAGEETQY
clone size: .
J gene: TRBJ2-5
V gene: TRBV5-1

CDR3 protein: ASSLGVGSSYEQY
clone size: .
J gene: TRBJ2-7
V gene: TRBV4-1

CDR3 protein: ASSPLEVERVYEKLF
clone size: .
J gene: TRBJ1-4
V gene: TRBV11-2

CDR3 protein: ASSLYSNQPQH
clone size: .
J gene: TRBJ1-5
V gene: TRBV5-1

CDR3 protein: ASSGRQGANTGELF
clone size: .
J gene: TRBJ2-2
V gene: TRBV10-2

CDR3 protein: ASSLSGPLNEKLF
clone size: .
J gene: TRBJ1-4
V gene: TRBV27

CDR3 protein: ASSLDGRGTDTQY
clone size: .
J gene: TRBJ2-3
V gene: TRBV11-2

CDR3 protein: ASGQTGFLQDTQY
clone size: .
J gene: TRBJ2-3
V gene: TRBV27

CDR3 protein: ASSQPYRPYEQY
clone size: .
J gene: TRBJ2-7
V gene: TRBV14